Shown below are 23 T cell receptor beta chains from a single sample sequenced in a study of regulatory T cells in long-lasting Graves disease. Libraries of TCR beta came from iRepertoire HTBI primers plus Arm-PCR of CDR3 regions. TCRdb independently ran MiXCR on the multiplex PCR reads; one entry per CDR3 protein. The sample holds about 540,000 distinct CDR3 sequences, approximately 12% seen once. The time point denotes: newly diagnosed GD, antithyroid drugs for less than 3 months. Researchers made the TCR library from RNA that was extracted from PBMCs. These sequences were also reported in another study, on T cells in Graves' hyperthyroidism and ophthalmopathy.

The sample here was peripheral blood mononuclear cells (PBMCs), taken at new diagnosis, from a patient treated with antithyroid drugs. These receptors were obtained from a man younger than 40 with Graves disease.

This clonotype was seen repeatedly, ten times or more. The chain joins TRBV2 to TRBJ2-1; perhaps TRBD1 as D (6 bases). Germline-derived CDR1 and CDR2 are SNHLY and FYNNEI. The CDR3 length is 14 residues. Trimming pared 7 bases from V and 0 bases from J, leaving 10 bases between. This chain's CDR3 is CASMGAASYNEQFF. The CDR3 nucleotides are TGTGCCAGCATGGGGGCCGCCTCCTACAATGAGCAGTTCTTC. The whole variable domain, remainder taken from reference TRBV2 and TRBJ2-1, is EPEVTQTPSHQVTQMGQEVILRCVPISNHLYFYWYRQILGQKVEFLVSFYNNEISEKSEIFDDQFSVERPDGSNFTLKIRSTKLEDSAMYFCASMGAASYNEQFFGPGTRLTVL.

Only one count was recorded for this clonotype. This sequence may be a read error, since a much larger clone differs from it by one base. The rearrangement joins TRBV18 to TRBJ2-3; perhaps TRBD1 as D (6 bases). The ends were cut back, 3 bases at V and 2 bases at J, with 15 bases in the middle. The CDR3 spans 16 residues. Germline V CDR1 and CDR2: KGHSH, LQKENI. Written as DNA, the CDR3 is TGTGCCAGCTCACCGACGCAGGGGACCCTCACAGATACGCAGTATTTT. This sequence encodes CASSPTQGTLTDTQYF.

The rearrangement joins TRBV15 to TRBJ1-5; D call uncertain. The CDR3 runs 19 residues. Germline V gene data show CDR1 as LNHNV and CDR2 as YYDKDF (reference sequence). V lost 1 base and J 0 bases, leaving 19 bases between the germline ends. The CDR3 DNA reads TGTGCCACCAGCAGAGCCCCGGGTCTCAGTGATTATAGCAATCAGCCCCAGCATTTT. The encoded protein is CATSRAPGLSDYSNQPQHF.

This clonotype showed up many times. The chain links TRBV3-1 to TRBJ2-5; weak D call: TRBD1 (6 bases). The V gene lost 2 bases and the J gene lost 5 bases, with 15 bases spanning the gap. The germline gives CDR1 LGHDT, CDR2 YNNKEL (reference sequence). CDR3 length equals 15 residues. The CDR3, as DNA: TGTGCCAGCAGCCAATACGGACAGAAGGGCGAGACCCAGTACTTC. Translation gives CASSQYGQKGETQYF.

This clonotype was seen only a few times. This chain joins TRBV5-1 and TRBJ2-1; D possibly matches TRBD1 or TRBD2 (5 bases each). Germline CDR1 and CDR2: SGHRS and YFSETQ. This CDR3 has 14 amino acids. V lost 2 bases to trimming and J lost 5 bases, with 11 bases between them. The DNA for the CDR3 is TGCGCCAGCAGCTTTAAAGGGGACCACAATGAGCAGTTCTTC. Protein sequence: CASSFKGDHNEQFF.

This clonotype was found many times. This chain links TRBV10-3 with TRBJ2-3; 11 nucleotides line up with TRBD2. CDR1 and CDR2 from the germline V gene are ENHRY and SYGVKD. The V and J ends lost 4 bases and 3 bases, in that order; junction bases with no gene match: 6. This CDR3 has 16 amino acids. Here the CDR3 DNA reads TGTGCCATCAGTGGGCCGACTAGCGGGATGACAGATACGCAGTATTTT. Its translation is CAISGPTSGMTDTQYF.

Many counts were recorded for this clonotype. V usage is TRBV11-2 and J usage is TRBJ2-1, with 9 positions matching TRBD2. V lost 1 base and J lost 5; bases outside the gene matches: 3. Germline V gives CDR1 SGHAT, CDR2 FQNNGV. This CDR3 has 15 amino acids. The DNA for the CDR3 is TGTGCCAGCAGCTTAGGCGGGAGGGCCGACAATGAGCAGTTCTTC. The encoded protein is CASSLGGRADNEQFF.

The chain carries TRBV29-1 and TRBJ1-2, with D perhaps TRBD1 (5 bases). V lost 3 bases and J lost 3, with 11 bases in between. The CDR3 runs 13 residues. The V gene's germline CDR1 is SQVTM and CDR2 ANQGSEA. The CDR3 DNA reads TGCAGCGTTGAGGGGGAGTTCGACTATGGCTACACCTTC. Translating gives CSVEGEFDYGYTF.

This clonotype was counted between two and nine times. The rearrangement joins TRBV3-1 to TRBJ2-1, with 9 bases that match TRBD2. V shed 2 bases, J shed 8 bases, and the junction held 19 bases outside the gene matches. CDR1 and CDR2 (germline): LGHDT, YNNKEL (reference sequence). The CDR3 runs to 19 residues. The CDR3 protein is CASSQQGSRLAGFRDEQFF. The CDR3 DNA follows: TGTGCCAGCAGCCAACAAGGGTCCCGCCTAGCGGGATTTAGGGATGAGCAGTTCTTC.

Comment on this clonotype: A much more abundant neighbour one base away suggests this may be a read error. The rearrangement uses TRBV11-2 and TRBJ2-3, with 13 nucleotides matching TRBD2. With V trimmed by 6 bases and J by 6 bases, 15 bases remained unmatched. The germline CDR1 and CDR2 sequences are SGHAT and FQNNGV. CDR3 length: 18 residues. CDR3 bases: TGTGCCAGCAGACCGGGACTAGCGGGACCTAAAGGGACGGATACGCAGTATTTT. Encoded protein: CASRPGLAGPKGTDTQYF.

The chain links TRBV27 to TRBJ1-4; no reliable D call. Germline CDR1 and CDR2: MNHEY and SMNVEV (reference sequence). CDR3 length equals 14 residues. The ends were cut back, 6 bases at V and 8 bases at J, with 16 bases in the middle. This chain's CDR3 is CASRPALPWEKLFF. The CDR3 DNA sequence: TGTGCCAGCAGACCGGCCCTCCCGTGGGAAAAACTGTTTTTT.

The rearrangement links TRBV5-1 to TRBJ1-3; 7 nucleotides agree with TRBD1. The CDR3 covers 14 residues. The V gene end was trimmed by 1 base and the J gene end by 8 bases; junction bases not matched to a gene: 6. Germline-derived CDR1 and CDR2 are SGHRS and YFSETQ. For the CDR3, the DNA is TGCGCCAGCAGCTTGACAGGGGTTGTGGACACCATATATTTT. As protein: CASSLTGVVDTIYF.

For this clonotype: A read error may explain this, as a much larger clone is one base away. V is TRBV5-1 and J is TRBJ2-5, with TRBD2 identical over 12 bases. The CDR3 runs to 18 residues. From germline, CDR1 is SGHRS and CDR2 YFSETQ. CDR3 sequence (DNA): TGTGCCAGCAGTATTCGCCCGGGACTAGCGGGCCAACAAGAGACCCAGTGCTTC. This sequence encodes CASSIRPGLAGQQETQCF. The full variable domain, with the rest looked up from reference TRBV5-1 and TRBJ2-5, is KAGVTQTPRYLIKTRGQQVTLSCSPISGHRSVSWYQQTPGQGLQFLFEYFSETQRNKGNFPGRFSGRQFSNSRSEMNVSTLELGDSALYLCASSIRPGLAGQQETQCFGPGTRLLVL.

In this sample, this clonotype turned up a few times. V and J are TRBV12-3 or TRBV12-4 and TRBJ1-5; 9 nucleotides match TRBD1. CDR3 size: 15 residues. J gave up 5 bases and V 7 bases, and 9 bases lay outside the gene matches. This CDR3 reads CASMEDRGKDQPQHF. The DNA for the CDR3 is TGTGCCAGCATGGAGGACAGGGGTAAGGATCAGCCCCAGCATTTT.

This sequence joins TRBV20-1 and TRBJ1-5, with D tentatively TRBD1 (5 bases). The length of the CDR3 is 16 residues. The V and J ends lost 6 bases and 4 bases respectively, with 22 bases between them. Germline CDR1 DFQATT, CDR2 SNEGSKA (reference sequence). This CDR3 is CSAASTLGALNQPQHF. The CDR3, as DNA: TGCAGTGCCGCAAGTACCCTCGGGGCCCTGAATCAGCCCCAGCATTTT.

This clonotype was picked up many times. The chain couples TRBV24-1 to TRBJ2-1; 10 bases map to TRBD2. With V trimmed by 6 bases and J by 7 bases, 5 bases remained unmatched. The germline V gene encodes CDR1 KGHDR and CDR2 SFDVKD. The CDR3 spans 14 residues. The CDR3 DNA sequence: TGTGCCACCAGTAGCGGGAGGGCTTGGAATGAGCAGTTCTTC. Translated, it gives CATSSGRAWNEQFF.

This clonotype turned up a few times. This chain links TRBV4-1 with TRBJ2-5; no firm D call. Looked up from germline, CDR1 is MGHRA and CDR2 is YSYEKL. The CDR3 has 14 residues. V gave up 0 bases and J gave up 5 bases, with 10 bases separating them. CDR3 DNA: TGCGCCAGCAGCCAAGAAACCGGGCGGGAGACCCAGTACTTC. This encodes CASSQETGRETQYF.

As concerns this clonotype: A single base separates this from a much larger clone, so it may be a read error. V gene TRBV5-6 combines with J gene TRBJ1-1; a weak D match, TRBD1 (6 bases). V lost 3 bases, J lost 0 bases, and 9 bases lay in between. This CDR3 has 14 amino acids. The V gene's germline CDR1 is SGHDT and CDR2 YYEEEE. CDR3 coding DNA: TGTGCCAGCAGCTCCGGGACAATGAACACTGAAGCTTTCTTT. The encoded protein is CASSSGTMNTEAFF.

This clonotype has more than one count but fewer than ten. V gene TRBV29-1 combines with J gene TRBJ1-2; 8 bases line up with TRBD1. Germline V gene lookup returns CDR1 SQVTM and CDR2 ANQGSEA. This CDR3 is 14 amino acids long. Trimming at V came to 4 bases and at J to 4 bases, leaving 8 bases not matched to a gene. This CDR3 reads CSVGGPGGVYGYTF. CDR3 DNA sequence: TGCAGCGTTGGGGGGCCAGGGGGCGTCTATGGCTACACCTTC.

This clonotype has ten or more counts. The J gene is TRBJ2-2, the V gene TRBV7-2, with D unresolved. Trimming pared 1 base from V and 4 bases from J, leaving 13 bases between. Germline V gene lookup returns CDR1 SGHTA and CDR2 FQGNSA. This CDR3 spans 16 amino acids. CDR3 region: CASSLGPGPATGELFF. DNA for the CDR3: TGTGCCAGCAGCTTAGGGCCCGGGCCGGCCACCGGGGAGCTGTTTTTT.

The table lists this clonotype with a few counts. This rearrangement joins TRBV5-1 to TRBJ1-2; D is uncertain. V lost 4 bases to trimming and J lost 7 bases, with 14 bases between them. CDR1 is SGHRS and CDR2 is YFSETQ in the germline V gene. This CDR3 spans 13 amino acids. The chain's CDR3 is CASSMSSVSGYTF. The CDR3, as DNA: TGCGCCAGCAGCATGAGTTCGGTTTCTGGCTACACCTTC.

This clonotype showed up many times. The chain couples TRBV7-9 to TRBJ2-1; 12 nucleotides match TRBD1. CDR1 is SEHNR and CDR2 is FQNEAQ in the germline V gene (reference sequence). V was pared by 8 bases and J by 1 base, with 6 bases of the junction left unmatched. The CDR3 has 16 amino acids. The CDR3 protein is CASRGGQGASYNEQFF. The CDR3 DNA is TGTGCCAGCCGGGGGGGACAGGGGGCGTCCTACAATGAGCAGTTCTTC.

The V gene is TRBV10-3, the J gene TRBJ2-7, with D possibly being TRBD2 (6 bases). The CDR3 is 15 amino acids. V was trimmed by 0 bases and J by 4 bases, leaving 13 bases between them. CDR1 and CDR2 from the germline V gene are ENHRY and SYGVKD. The DNA of the CDR3 is TGTGCCATCAGTGAGTCGTGGGGCAGCGGGTACGAGCAGTACTTC. This translates into CAISESWGSGYEQYF.